This T cell receptor (beta chain) was profiled in a study of blood T cell repertoires in COVID-19. Study summary: Material from acute and convalescent COVID-19 was sourced from the United States, Italy and Spain.

The protocol was immunoSEQ multiplex PCR, while the TCRdb copy is restricted to in-frame clones and leaves out a portion. Among about 250,000 clones listed, approximately 88% were seen once. This CDR3 has 15 amino acids. CDR1 SGHVS and CDR2 FQNEAQ come from the germline V gene. The germline V and J ends were trimmed by 5 bases and 0 bases, with 10 bases remaining between them. This study enrolled people aged about 18 to 100 from around 25 US geographic areas. During the 2 weeks before they entered the study, exposed participants had met someone with a PCR-confirmed or clinician-diagnosed COVID-19 case.

The sequence was collected from a woman aged 35 to 49 who had been exposed to COVID-19. Sequenced sample: PBMCs or T cells enriched from blood (not recorded which). This chain uses TRBV7-8 with TRBJ2-2, with a weak D call TRBD1 (6 bases). The DNA for the CDR3 is TGTGCCAGCAGCCCAAGGGACACGAACACCGGGGAGCTGTTTTTT. It yields the protein CASSPRDTNTGELFF.